The 17 T cell receptor beta chains listed next were all sequenced from one sample in a study of blood T cell repertoires in COVID-19. Sequenced by immunoSEQ multiplex PCR; TCRdb stores in-frame clones only, minus some. The table records some 180,000 clones, more than 70% of them present only once. Material: peripheral blood. These receptors all stem from a woman aged 70-85 years who had recovered from COVID-19.

V and J are TRBV16 and TRBJ1-2; 8 nucleotides line up with TRBD1. The CDR3 consists of 15 residues. V shed 0 bases and J 7 bases; nucleotides not matched to a gene: 7. The V gene's germline CDR1 is KGHSY and CDR2 FQNENV. The CDR3 DNA follows: TGTGCCAGCAGCCAATCGAGGGCAGGGGGCCGTGGCTACACCTTC. As protein: CASSQSRAGGRGYTF.

This chain connects TRBV15 to TRBJ2-1; 10 bases match TRBD2. The CDR3 is 16 amino acids. Germline loops: CDR1 LNHNV, CDR2 YYDKDF (reference sequence). Unmatched junction bases numbered 13, after V lost 4 bases and J lost 10 bases. The CDR3 is CATSKRLAGALPEQFF. CDR3 nucleotides: TGTGCCACCAGCAAGAGGCTAGCGGGGGCCCTCCCGGAGCAGTTCTTC.

The chain has TRBV7-8 and TRBJ1-3; 12 positions match TRBD1. The V gene's germline CDR1 is SGHVS and CDR2 FQNEAQ. J lost 1 base, V lost 1 base, and 2 bases had no gene match. This CDR3 spans 17 amino acids. DNA of the CDR3: TGTGCCAGCAGCTTAGTGGGACAGGGGGCGTCTGGAAACACCATATATTTT. Translation gives CASSLVGQGASGNTIYF.

The chain is built from TRBV2 and TRBJ1-2; D is unresolved. The ends were cut back, 7 bases at V and 8 bases at J, with 14 bases in the middle. CDR3 length equals 12 residues. Germline CDR1 reads SNHLY; CDR2 reads FYNNEI. The CDR3 loop is CASTTSPGGYTF. The CDR3 DNA reads as TGTGCCAGCACGACGTCCCCCGGGGGCTACACCTTC.

The CDR3 coding sequence is TGTGCCAGCAGTTTCCGGGGTTGGGCTGAAGCTTTCTTT. Amino acids: CASSFRGWAEAFF. The rearrangement uses TRBV27 and TRBJ1-1; unclear D gene. Germline lookup yields CDR1 MNHEY and CDR2 SMNVEV (reference sequence). V shed 3 bases and J shed 6 bases, with 11 bases lying between them. CDR3 size: 13 residues.

The V gene is TRBV19, the J gene TRBJ2-1, with D possibly TRBD1 on 6 matching bases. V was cut by 1 base and J by 6 bases, with 16 bases left in between. CDR3 length: 16 amino acids. Germline V gene sequence: CDR1 LNHDA, CDR2 SQIVND (reference sequence). CDR3 in DNA: TGTGCCAGTAGTATAGGGGGGCGCCTCTGGGCCAATGAGCAGTTCTTC. Translated, it gives CASSIGGRLWANEQFF.

The rearrangement links TRBV5-1 to TRBJ2-7, with D maybe TRBD1 (5 bases). The CDR3 sequence is 14 residues long. The V gene lost 4 bases and the J gene lost 0 bases, with 11 bases spanning the gap. CDR1 SGHRS and CDR2 YFSETQ come from the germline V gene. The CDR3 DNA reads TGCGCCAGCAGCACGGACATCGACTCCTACGAGCAGTACTTC. It encodes CASSTDIDSYEQYF. Full variable domain (outside the CDR3, taken from reference TRBV5-1 and TRBJ2-7): KAGVTQTPRYLIKTRGQQVTLSCSPISGHRSVSWYQQTPGQGLQFLFEYFSETQRNKGNFPGRFSGRQFSNSRSEMNVSTLELGDSALYLCASSTDIDSYEQYFGPGTRLTVT.

This chain uses TRBV19 with TRBJ2-4; a weak D match, TRBD1 (6 bases). Between the trimmed V and J ends, which lost 6 bases and 1 base, there was a span of 13 bases. Looked up from germline, CDR1 is LNHDA and CDR2 is SQIVND (reference sequence). CDR3 length equals 15 residues. As DNA, the CDR3 is TGTGCCAGTAGCAGGGGACGGACTGCCAAAAACATTCAGTACTTC. The encoded protein is CASSRGRTAKNIQYF.

The chain recombines TRBV19 with TRBJ2-3, with D maybe TRBD1 (6 bases). Trimming left V 7 bases short and J 6 bases short, with 11 bases between. The CDR3 totals 12 residues. In germline, CDR1 is LNHDA, CDR2 SQIVND (reference sequence). CDR3 protein: CASTPDRDTQYF. The CDR3 nucleotides are TGTGCCAGTACCCCCGACAGGGATACGCAGTATTTT.

The gene calls are TRBV20-1 and TRBJ2-7, with D unclear. Germline lookup yields CDR1 DFQATT and CDR2 SNEGSKA (reference sequence). V lost 1 base, J lost 3 bases, and 4 bases lay in between. There are 11 residues in the CDR3. CDR3 DNA: TGCAGTGCTAGAGCGGGCTACGAGCAGTACTTC. It encodes CSARAGYEQYF.

The rearrangement uses TRBV6-1 and TRBJ1-2; weak D call: TRBD1 (6 bases). The CDR3 length is 16 residues. Per the germline V gene, CDR1 is MNHNS and CDR2 is SASEGT. The V gene lost 2 bases and the J gene lost 5 bases, with 18 bases spanning the gap. CDR3 amino acids: CASSEWAGGAGYGYTF. CDR3 nucleotides: TGTGCCAGCAGTGAATGGGCGGGGGGCGCCGGGTATGGCTACACCTTC.

The rearrangement uses TRBV29-1 and TRBJ2-7; 8 bases match TRBD2. The junction had 7 bases not matched to a gene; V was cut back by 7 bases and J by 5 bases. CDR1 is SQVTM and CDR2 is ANQGSEA in the germline V gene. CDR3 length: 12 amino acids. The CDR3 DNA sequence: TGCAGCGCCGGGAGGGCGTCGGACGAGCAGTACTTC. Its protein is CSAGRASDEQYF.

The rearrangement joins TRBV30 to TRBJ1-3, with unresolved D. The CDR3 spans 13 residues. Germline V gene data show CDR1 as GTSNPN and CDR2 as SVGIG (reference sequence). Trimming removed 6 bases from V and 1 base from J, with 10 bases in between. CDR3 loop: CACTRESGNTIYF. The CDR3 DNA sequence: TGTGCCTGCACCCGAGAATCTGGAAACACCATATATTTT.

V and J are TRBV6-4 and TRBJ2-3; 9 positions agree with TRBD1. Germline V gives CDR1 MRHNA, CDR2 SNTAGT. The CDR3 is made up of 15 amino acids. With V trimmed by 7 bases and J by 0 bases, 5 bases remained unmatched. CDR3 loop: CASTPTGGSTDTQYF. The CDR3, as DNA: TGTGCCAGCACCCCGACAGGGGGAAGCACAGATACGCAGTATTTT.

Here the CDR3 reads CASSSLAEVVADTQYF. Here the CDR3 DNA reads TGTGCCAGCAGCTCCCTAGCGGAGGTGGTGGCAGATACGCAGTATTTT. The rearrangement joins TRBV13 to TRBJ2-3; 7 positions agree with TRBD2. The CDR3 is 16 amino acids. Trimming took 4 bases from V and 4 from J; bases not matched to a gene: 11. Germline values: CDR1 PRHDT, CDR2 FYEKMQ (reference sequence).

This clone was seen a handful of times. This chain connects TRBV4-1 to TRBJ2-1, with 7 bases aligning to TRBD2. The CDR3 is made up of 14 amino acids. In germline, CDR1 is MGHRA, CDR2 YSYEKL. V was clipped by 1 base and J by 8 bases; unmatched bases: 5. CDR3 region: CASSQGGLDHEQFF. CDR3 nucleotides: TGCGCCAGCAGCCAAGGCGGACTAGACCATGAGCAGTTCTTC.

The J gene is TRBJ2-7, the V gene TRBV27, with 9 bases that match TRBD1. There are 14 residues in the CDR3. V trimming: 4 bases; J trimming: 1 base; junction bases outside the gene matches: 2. CDR1 is MNHEY, CDR2 SMNVEV, per germline (reference sequence). DNA for the CDR3: TGTGCCAGCAGTTGGGGGACAGGGTCCTACGAGCAGTACTTC. Translated: CASSWGTGSYEQYF.